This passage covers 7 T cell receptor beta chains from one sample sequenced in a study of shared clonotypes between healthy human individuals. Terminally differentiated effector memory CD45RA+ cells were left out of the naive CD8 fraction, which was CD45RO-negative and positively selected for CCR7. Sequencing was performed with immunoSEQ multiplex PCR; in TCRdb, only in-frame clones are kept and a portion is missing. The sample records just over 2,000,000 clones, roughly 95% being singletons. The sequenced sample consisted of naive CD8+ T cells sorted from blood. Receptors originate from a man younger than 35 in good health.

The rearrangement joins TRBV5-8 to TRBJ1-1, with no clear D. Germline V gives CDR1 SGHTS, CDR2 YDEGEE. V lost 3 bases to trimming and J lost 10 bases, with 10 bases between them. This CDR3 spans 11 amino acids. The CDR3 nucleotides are TGTGCCAGCAGCTCTGAGAAGGGAGCTTTCTTT. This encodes CASSSEKGAFF.

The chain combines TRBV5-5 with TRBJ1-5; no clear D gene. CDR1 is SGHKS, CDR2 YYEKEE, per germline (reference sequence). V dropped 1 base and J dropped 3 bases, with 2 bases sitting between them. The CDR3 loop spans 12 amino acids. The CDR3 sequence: CASSLNNQPQHF. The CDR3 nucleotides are TGTGCCAGCAGCTTGAACAATCAGCCCCAGCATTTT.

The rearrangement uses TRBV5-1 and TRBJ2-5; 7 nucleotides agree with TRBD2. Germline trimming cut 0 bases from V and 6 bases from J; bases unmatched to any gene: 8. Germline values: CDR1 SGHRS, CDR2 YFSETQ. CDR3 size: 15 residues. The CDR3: CASSLVAGEGKTQYF. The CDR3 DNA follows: TGCGCCAGCAGCTTGGTGGCGGGAGAGGGGAAGACCCAGTACTTC.

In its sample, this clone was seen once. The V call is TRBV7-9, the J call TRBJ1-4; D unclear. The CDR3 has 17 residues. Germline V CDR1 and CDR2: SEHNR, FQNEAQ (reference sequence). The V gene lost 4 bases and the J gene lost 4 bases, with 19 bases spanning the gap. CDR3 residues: CASSSRERDPFNEKLFF. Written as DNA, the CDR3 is TGTGCCAGCAGCTCCCGGGAACGCGATCCTTTTAATGAAAAACTGTTTTTT.

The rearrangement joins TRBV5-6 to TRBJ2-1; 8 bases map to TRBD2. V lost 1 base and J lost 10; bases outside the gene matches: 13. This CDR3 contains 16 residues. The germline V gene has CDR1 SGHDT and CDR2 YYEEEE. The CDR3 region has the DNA TGTGCCAGCAGCTTGAGTTGGTCTAGCGGGTCGGGGGAGCAGTTCTTC. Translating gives CASSLSWSSGSGEQFF.

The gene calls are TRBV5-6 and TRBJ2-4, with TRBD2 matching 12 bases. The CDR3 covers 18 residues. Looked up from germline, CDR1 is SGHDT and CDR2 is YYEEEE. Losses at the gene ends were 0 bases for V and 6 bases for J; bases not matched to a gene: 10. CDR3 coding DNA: TGTGCCAGCAGCTTGGGACTAGCGGGAGACCCAGGGGGAAACATTCAGTACTTC. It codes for CASSLGLAGDPGGNIQYF.

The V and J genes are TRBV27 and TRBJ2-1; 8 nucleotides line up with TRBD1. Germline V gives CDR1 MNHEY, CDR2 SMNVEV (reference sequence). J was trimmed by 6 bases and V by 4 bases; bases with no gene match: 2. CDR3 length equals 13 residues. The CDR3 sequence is CASSSGQGNEQFF. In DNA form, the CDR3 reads TGTGCCAGCAGTTCCGGACAGGGCAATGAGCAGTTCTTC.